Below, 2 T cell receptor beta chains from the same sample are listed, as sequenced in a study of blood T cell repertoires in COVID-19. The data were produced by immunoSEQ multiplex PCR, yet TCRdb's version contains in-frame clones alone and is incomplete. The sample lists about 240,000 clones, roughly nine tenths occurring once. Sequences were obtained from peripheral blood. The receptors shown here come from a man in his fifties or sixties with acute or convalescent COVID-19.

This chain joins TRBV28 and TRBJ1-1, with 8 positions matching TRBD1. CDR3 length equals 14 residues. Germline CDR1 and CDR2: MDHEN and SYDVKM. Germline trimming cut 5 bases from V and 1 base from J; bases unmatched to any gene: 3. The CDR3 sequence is CASSVTGGNTEAFF. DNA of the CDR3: TGTGCCAGCAGTGTCACAGGGGGGAACACTGAAGCTTTCTTT.

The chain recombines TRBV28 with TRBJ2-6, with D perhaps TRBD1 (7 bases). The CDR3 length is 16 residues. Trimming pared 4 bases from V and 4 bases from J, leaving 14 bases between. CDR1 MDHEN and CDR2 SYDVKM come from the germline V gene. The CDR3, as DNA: TGTGCCAGCAGTTCCTCAGGGGGGCTGGGGGCCAACGTCCTGACTTTC. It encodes CASSSSGGLGANVLTF. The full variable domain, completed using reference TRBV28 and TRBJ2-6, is DVKVTQSSRYLVKRTGEKVFLECVQDMDHENMFWYRQDPGLGLRLIYFSYDVKMKEKGDIPEGYSVSREKKERFSLILESASTNQTSMYLCASSSSGGLGANVLTFGAGSRLTVL.